The rows below give T cell receptor beta chains drawn from one sample of a study of blood T cell repertoires in COVID-19. TCRdb keeps only in-frame clones here, not all; method: immunoSEQ multiplex PCR. The sample shows 200,000 to 250,000 clones, about 88% of them seen only once. Sequencing was done on a sample of peripheral blood. These receptors all come from a woman aged 55-70 years with acute or convalescent COVID-19. The CDR3 runs from the conserved cysteine through the conserved F or W. The order of the fields is CDR3 DNA, CDR3 protein, CDR3 length, J gene, D gene, clone size, V gene. The D gene is left open where the match is weak. Some rows mark clone size as missing; the rest say once, few, many or name a class of expanded clone.

DNA: TGTGCCAGTTATCGGTATAATTCACCCCTCCACTTT; CDR3: CASYRYNSPLHF; length: 12; J: TRBJ1-6; D: -; size: once; V: TRBV28
DNA: TGCGCCAGCAGCTTAAGAGGTCAGGGCACTGAAGCTTTCTTT; CDR3: CASSLRGQGTEAFF; length: 14; J: TRBJ1-1; D: -; size: -; V: TRBV5-1
DNA: TGTGCCAGCAGCTTAAACAGGGGGCTAGGAGCCGGCGGGGAGCTGTTTTTT; CDR3: CASSLNRGLGAGGELFF; length: 17; J: TRBJ2-2; D: TRBD1; size: -; V: TRBV7-3
DNA: TGTGCCAGCAGCGTGCGACTAGCGGGAGTGAACGAGCAGTACTTC; CDR3: CASSVRLAGVNEQYF; length: 15; J: TRBJ2-7; D: TRBD2; size: -; V: TRBV7-7
DNA: TGTGCTAGTGGAAAGAGTGGGGCGGGAAACACCATATATTTT; CDR3: CASGKSGAGNTIYF; length: 14; J: TRBJ1-3; D: -; size: -; V: TRBV12-5
DNA: TGTGCCAGCAGTGAACCTCTACACGAGCAGTACTTC; CDR3: CASSEPLHEQYF; length: 12; J: TRBJ2-7; D: -; size: -; V: TRBV6-1
DNA: TGCGCCAGCAGCTCTACAGTTAAGAATGGCTACACCTTC; CDR3: CASSSTVKNGYTF; length: 13; J: TRBJ1-2; D: -; size: once; V: TRBV5-1
DNA: TGTGCCTGGAGTAAATACAGGGGGAGTTATGGCTACGAGCAGTACTTC; CDR3: CAWSKYRGSYGYEQYF; length: 16; J: TRBJ2-7; D: TRBD1; size: -; V: TRBV30
DNA: TGTGCCAGTAGTATACTAGAACAAGAGACCCAGTACTTC; CDR3: CASSILEQETQYF; length: 13; J: TRBJ2-5; D: -; size: -; V: TRBV19
DNA: TGTGCCTGGACACCCGGGAGCTATGGCTACACCTTC; CDR3: CAWTPGSYGYTF; length: 12; J: TRBJ1-2; D: -; size: -; V: TRBV30
DNA: TGTGCCAGCAGCCAGGGGGCTCACTATGGCTACACCTTC; CDR3: CASSQGAHYGYTF; length: 13; J: TRBJ1-2; D: -; size: -; V: TRBV3-1/TRBV3-2
DNA: TGTGCCAGCAGCTTATTCGGACAAGGGGCTTTCTTT; CDR3: CASSLFGQGAFF; length: 12; J: TRBJ1-1; D: -; size: -; V: TRBV7-2
DNA: TGTGCCAGTAGTATACTTGGTCAGGGGAACACTGAAGCTTTCTTT; CDR3: CASSILGQGNTEAFF; length: 15; J: TRBJ1-1; D: -; size: -; V: TRBV19
DNA: TGTGCCAGCGGCTTTACAGGGTGGACTGAAGCTTTCTTT; CDR3: CASGFTGWTEAFF; length: 13; J: TRBJ1-1; D: -; size: -; V: TRBV6-5
DNA: TGTGCCAGCAGTAATATCCGGGGGGGCCGACTCGGCGCAGATACGCAGTATTTT; CDR3: CASSNIRGGRLGADTQYF; length: 18; J: TRBJ2-3; D: TRBD2; size: -; V: TRBV7-3
DNA: TGTGCCAGTAGACATACCCGGGAAACCGGGGAGCTGTTTTTT; CDR3: CASRHTRETGELFF; length: 14; J: TRBJ2-2; D: -; size: -; V: TRBV19
DNA: TGTGCCAGCAGCCAAAGTCTCCGGGACAGAGTTAACTATGGCTACACCTTC; CDR3: CASSQSLRDRVNYGYTF; length: 17; J: TRBJ1-2; D: TRBD1; size: -; V: TRBV4-2
DNA: TGTGCCAGCAGCCCCTCCTCGCGAGACACCATATATTTT; CDR3: CASSPSSRDTIYF; length: 13; J: TRBJ1-3; D: -; size: few; V: TRBV3-1/TRBV3-2
DNA: TGTGCCAGCAGCGCCTCAGGGGGCTTTGGCTACACCTTC; CDR3: CASSASGGFGYTF; length: 13; J: TRBJ1-2; D: TRBD1; size: few; V: TRBV14
DNA: TGTGCCTGGAATACTGGCGGGGGCTACACCTTC; CDR3: CAWNTGGGYTF; length: 11; J: TRBJ1-2; D: -; size: -; V: TRBV30
DNA: TGTGCCAGCAGTACTACGAACACCTATGGCTACACCTTC; CDR3: CASSTTNTYGYTF; length: 13; J: TRBJ1-2; D: -; size: -; V: TRBV6-5
DNA: TGTGCCAGCTCTCCGACTAGCGGCTCCTCCTACGAGCAGTACTTC; CDR3: CASSPTSGSSYEQYF; length: 15; J: TRBJ2-7; D: TRBD2; size: once; V: TRBV18
DNA: TGTGCCAGCAGCTTAGAAAGGGGGGAAAAACTGTTTTTT; CDR3: CASSLERGEKLFF; length: 13; J: TRBJ1-4; D: -; size: -; V: TRBV7-2
DNA: TGTGCCAGCAGCTACGAACTAGGTGAGCAGTTCTTC; CDR3: CASSYELGEQFF; length: 12; J: TRBJ2-1; D: -; size: -; V: TRBV12-3/TRBV12-4
DNA: TGTGCCAGCAGTACGACAGGGGCGAATGAAAAACTGTTTTTT; CDR3: CASSTTGANEKLFF; length: 14; J: TRBJ1-4; D: TRBD1; size: -; V: TRBV6-5
DNA: TGTGCCAGTAGTATAGCAGGACCGGCACTAGCGGGAGTCATAAGCTACAATGAGCAGTTCTTC; CDR3: CASSIAGPALAGVISYNEQFF; length: 21; J: TRBJ2-1; D: TRBD2; size: -; V: TRBV19
DNA: TGTGCCAGCAGCCAAGCAGGGGGCGATTCACCCCTCCACTTT; CDR3: CASSQAGGDSPLHF; length: 14; J: TRBJ1-6; D: TRBD1; size: -; V: TRBV3-1/TRBV3-2
DNA: TGTGCCAGTAGTGGAACCGGGACACCGAAAGGACGAGAGACCCAGTACTTC; CDR3: CASSGTGTPKGRETQYF; length: 17; J: TRBJ2-5; D: -; size: once; V: TRBV19